The next 21 T cell receptor beta chains were all read from a single sample in a study of Ad26.COV2.S vaccination and SARS-CoV-2 variants. Assay used: immunoSEQ multiplex PCR; TCRdb lists only in-frame clones, some missing. Seen here are about 680,000 clones, approximately 88% observed once, and the top ten hold nearly 1.5%. Specified treatment: roughly 18 received Ad26.COV2.S at low or high dose, single or two shots; five or six received placebo; per-sample allocation not given. On day 63 after the first injection, vaccine and placebo recipients gave samples. Sequencing was performed on peripheral blood, taken in a trial of Ad26.COV2.S vaccine versus placebo. The origin of the receptors is a person aged 18 to 65 who received the Ad26.COV2.S COVID-19 vaccine or a placebo.

V and J are TRBV7-9 and TRBJ2-3; TRBD2 agrees at 12 bases. The CDR3 totals 16 residues. V dropped 5 bases and J dropped 3; count of bases not matched to a gene: 6. Germline assignment: CDR1 SEHNR and CDR2 FQNEAQ (reference sequence). The CDR3 coding sequence is TGTGCCAGCAGCATCCTAGCGGGAGGGATGACAGATACGCAGTATTTT. Protein product: CASSILAGGMTDTQYF.

This clone was observed once. The V and J genes are TRBV3-1 (or the pseudogene TRBV3-2) and TRBJ2-6; D is undetermined. Deletions cut 7 bases from V and 2 bases from J, with 6 bases between. The V gene's germline CDR1 is LGHDT and CDR2 YNNKEL (reference sequence). CDR3 size: 13 residues. DNA for the CDR3: TGTGCCAGCACCTCCCCTGGGGCCAACGTCCTGACTTTC. Translation: CASTSPGANVLTF.

The V gene is TRBV11-2, the J gene TRBJ1-5, with D hard to call. The V gene's germline CDR1 is SGHAT and CDR2 FQNNGV. V lost 1 base and J 4 bases, leaving 11 bases between the germline ends. This CDR3 has 15 residues. This CDR3 reads CASSLASGSNQPQHF. The CDR3 DNA reads TGTGCCAGCAGCTTAGCTTCCGGAAGTAATCAGCCCCAGCATTTT.

This clone was detected a few times. The genes are TRBV21-1 and TRBJ2-1; the table's D call, TRBD1, was not checked against the DNA. TRBV21-1 is recorded as a pseudogene. This CDR3 region has 15 residues. This CDR3 is CASRYGDREGNEQFF. CDR3 DNA sequence: TGTGCCAGCCGTTATGGGGACAGGGAAGGCAATGAGCAGTTCTTC.

There are a few counts of this clone. The chain is built from TRBV6-5 and TRBJ1-5; D is unclear. The CDR3 has 14 amino acids. The V end lost 7 bases, the J end lost 0 bases, and 10 bases lay between the germline ends. The germline V gene has CDR1 MNHEY and CDR2 SVGAGI. The CDR3 loop is CASTTVYSNQPQHF. The CDR3 region has the DNA TGTGCCAGCACCACGGTATATAGCAATCAGCCCCAGCATTTT.

This rearrangement joins TRBV3-1 (or the pseudogene TRBV3-2) to TRBJ2-2, with 9 bases aligning to TRBD2. CDR3 length equals 16 residues. CDR1 LGHDT and CDR2 YNNKEL come from the germline V gene (reference sequence). Trimming removed 1 base from V and 3 bases from J; junction bases left unmatched: 3. Here the CDR3 reads CASSQALAGYTGELFF. Here the CDR3 DNA reads TGTGCCAGCAGCCAAGCGCTAGCGGGGTACACCGGGGAGCTGTTTTTT.

This chain uses TRBV7-8 with TRBJ2-1; the D is unclear. CDR1 is SGHVS and CDR2 is FQNEAQ in the germline V gene. The CDR3 contains 12 residues. Trimming cost V 0 bases and J 6 bases, with 3 bases left between them. The CDR3 region is CASSLASNEQFF. The CDR3 DNA sequence: TGTGCCAGCAGCTTAGCAAGCAATGAGCAGTTCTTC.

The J gene is TRBJ2-1, the V gene TRBV2; no clear D. CDR3 length: 12 residues. In germline, CDR1 is SNHLY, CDR2 FYNNEI. Trimming stripped 6 bases from V and 3 bases from J, with 6 bases between. For the CDR3, the DNA is TGTGCCAGCAGCCGAAACTACAATGAGCAGTTCTTC. Amino acid sequence: CASSRNYNEQFF.

The rearrangement uses TRBV30 and TRBJ1-5; 7 bases line up with TRBD1. This CDR3 is 13 amino acids long. The germline V gene has CDR1 GTSNPN and CDR2 SVGIG (reference sequence). V trimming: 3 bases; J trimming: 4 bases; junction bases outside the gene matches: 3. The CDR3 coding sequence is TGTGCCTGGAGGGGACAGTTTAATCAGCCCCAGCATTTT. Translating it yields CAWRGQFNQPQHF.

This clone was recorded a few times. The gene calls are TRBV29-1 and TRBJ2-7; possibly TRBD1 or TRBD2 for D (5 bases each). Trimming left V 6 bases short and J 0 bases short, with 12 bases between. This CDR3 is 13 amino acids long. Germline-derived CDR1 and CDR2 are SQVTM and ANQGSEA. CDR3 protein: CSVAQGVSYEQYF. The CDR3 DNA reads TGCAGCGTAGCTCAGGGAGTCTCCTACGAGCAGTACTTC.

This clone was found once. V and J are TRBV19 and TRBJ2-2, with D possibly being TRBD1 (5 bases). CDR3 length: 14 amino acids. The V end lost 7 bases, the J end lost 7 bases, and 16 bases lay between the germline ends. Per germline, CDR1 LNHDA and CDR2 SQIVND (reference sequence). CDR3 residues: CASTPSRQNGELFF. The CDR3 DNA follows: TGTGCCAGTACCCCCAGCAGACAGAACGGGGAGCTGTTTTTT.

V is TRBV4-3 and J is TRBJ2-3, with a possible D match to TRBD1 (6 bases). Deletions cut 0 bases from V and 5 bases from J, with 15 bases between. Germline V gene sequence: CDR1 LGHNA, CDR2 YSLEER. The CDR3 extends over 16 amino acids. CDR3 DNA: TGCGCCAGCAGCCAAGAACCTTACAGGGTCGGAGATACGCAGTATTTT. It is translated as CASSQEPYRVGDTQYF.

This clone was seen a single time. The chain is built from TRBV11-2 and TRBJ2-3; D is unclear. V gave up 1 base and J gave up 2 bases, with 13 bases separating them. Germline V gene data show CDR1 as SGHAT and CDR2 as FQNNGV. There are 16 residues in the CDR3. The CDR3 loop is CASSLGKWANTDTQYF. The CDR3 DNA reads as TGTGCCAGCAGCTTAGGGAAGTGGGCGAACACAGATACGCAGTATTTT.

This chain joins TRBV19 and TRBJ1-5, with D possibly TRBD1 on 6 matching bases. The V gene's germline CDR1 is LNHDA and CDR2 SQIVND (reference sequence). CDR3 length: 14 amino acids. Deletions cut 10 bases from V and 6 bases from J, with 19 bases between. CDR3 residues: CATSEEGGGQPQHF. In DNA, the CDR3 is TGTGCCACCTCGGAGGAGGGAGGGGGTCAGCCCCAGCATTTT. The full variable domain, in which reference TRBV19 and TRBJ1-5 provide the parts outside the CDR3, is DGGITQSPKYLFRKEGQNVTLSCEQNLNHDAMYWYRQDPGQGLRLIYYSQIVNDFQKGDIAEGYSVSREKKESFPLTVTSAQKNPTAFYLCATSEEGGGQPQHFGDGTRLSIL.

V gene TRBV5-1 combines with J gene TRBJ2-7; 8 bases fit TRBD2. The CDR3 covers 14 residues. The trim removed 4 bases at V and 2 bases at J, leaving 5 bases unmatched. Germline V gene lookup returns CDR1 SGHRS and CDR2 YFSETQ. For the CDR3, the DNA is TGCGCCAGCAGCATCATAGCGGGGACCTACGAGCAGTACTTC. Translation gives CASSIIAGTYEQYF.

The table lists this clone with a count of one. J is TRBJ2-5 and V is TRBV6-4; D ambiguous. Germline CDR1 and CDR2: MRHNA and SNTAGT. V was shortened by 2 bases and J by 0 bases, with 1 base between the two germline ends. This CDR3 region has 12 residues. The CDR3 nucleotides are TGTGCCAGCAGTGACCACCAAGAGACCCAGTACTTC. Encoded protein: CASSDHQETQYF.

The V call is TRBV11-2, the J call TRBJ1-4, with D hard to call. Trimming took off 0 bases at V and 4 bases at J, with 15 bases between the two ends. Germline CDR1 SGHAT, CDR2 FQNNGV. The CDR3 sequence is 17 residues long. The CDR3 sequence: CASSLDIGGSSNEKLFF. CDR3 bases: TGTGCCAGCAGCTTAGATATAGGAGGCAGCAGTAATGAAAAACTGTTTTTT.

The chain couples TRBV2 to TRBJ2-7; D may be TRBD1 (5 bases). The V end lost 4 bases, the J end lost 1 base, and 11 bases lay between the germline ends. CDR3 length: 14 amino acids. The germline V gene encodes CDR1 SNHLY and CDR2 FYNNEI. This CDR3 reads CASSGTPKSYEQYF. The CDR3 coding sequence is TGTGCCAGCAGTGGGACACCGAAGTCCTACGAGCAGTACTTC.

To note about this clone: Other DNA sequences of this sample code for an identical CDR3. This sequence joins TRBV24-1 and TRBJ2-7; D is possibly TRBD2 (6 bases). Germline-derived CDR1 and CDR2 are KGHDR and SFDVKD. The V end lost 4 bases, the J end lost 0 bases, and 9 bases lay between the germline ends. The CDR3 totals 14 residues. The CDR3 DNA reads as TGTGCCACCAGTGACCCCGGGAGCTCCTACGAGCAGTACTTC. It is translated as CATSDPGSSYEQYF.

This sequence joins TRBV5-4 and TRBJ1-2, with 8 bases fitting TRBD1. Unmatched junction bases numbered 10, after V lost 5 bases and J lost 4 bases. The CDR3 has 15 amino acids. Germline V gene sequence: CDR1 SGHNT, CDR2 YYREEE (reference sequence). DNA of the CDR3: TGTGCCAGCAGGGTTGGACAGGGAGGAGGCTATGGCTACACCTTC. Its translation: CASRVGQGGGYGYTF.

This sequence joins TRBV6-6 and TRBJ1-2; D remains ambiguous. There are 14 residues in the CDR3. V was cut by 2 bases and J by 4 bases, with 11 bases left in between. CDR1 and CDR2 from the germline V gene are MNHNY and SVGAGI (reference sequence). CDR3 region: CASSYPDGGYGYTF. CDR3 nucleotides: TGTGCCAGCAGTTACCCCGATGGTGGCTATGGCTACACCTTC.